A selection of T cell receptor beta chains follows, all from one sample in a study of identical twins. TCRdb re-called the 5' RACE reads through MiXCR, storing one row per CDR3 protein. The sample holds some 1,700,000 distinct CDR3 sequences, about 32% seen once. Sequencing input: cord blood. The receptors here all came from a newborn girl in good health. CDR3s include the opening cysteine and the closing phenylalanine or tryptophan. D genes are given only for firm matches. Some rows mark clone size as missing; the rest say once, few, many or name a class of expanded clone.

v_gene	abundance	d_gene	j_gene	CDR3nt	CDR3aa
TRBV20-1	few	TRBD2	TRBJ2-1	TGCAGTGCCCCCACTAGCGGGAGCCAAGCGCAGTTCTTC	CSAPTSGSQAQFF
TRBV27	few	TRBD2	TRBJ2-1	TGTGCCAGCAGTTGGGACTACCGGAACAATGAGCAGTTCTTC	CASSWDYRNNEQFF
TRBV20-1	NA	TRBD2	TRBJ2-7	TGCAGTGCTTGCAACCTAGCGGAATCCTACAATGAGCAGTACTTC	CSACNLAESYNEQYF
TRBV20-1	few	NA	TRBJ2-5	TGCAGTGCTAGAGACCCCACTCAAGAGACCCAGTACTTC	CSARDPTQETQYF
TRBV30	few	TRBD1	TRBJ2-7	TGTGCCTGGAGTTTTGGGACAGCGGACTCCTACGAGCAGTACTTC	CAWSFGTADSYEQYF
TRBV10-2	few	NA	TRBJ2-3	TGCGCCAGCAGTGAGTCCCCCAGGGGCACAGATACGCAGTATTTT	CASSESPRGTDTQYF
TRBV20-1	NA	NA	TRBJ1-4	TGCAGTGCTAGAGCACAGCTAGGTGAAAAACTGTTTTTT	CSARAQLGEKLFF
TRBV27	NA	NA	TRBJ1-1	TGTGCCAGCAGTTTCTCCCCTGGGGGGAACACTGAGGCTTTCTTT	CASSFSPGGNTEAFF
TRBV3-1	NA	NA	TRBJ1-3	TGTGCCAGCAGCCAGGAAGGGCCGATATACTCTGGAAACACCATATATTTT	CASSQEGPIYSGNTIYF
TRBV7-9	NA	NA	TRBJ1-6	TGTGCCAGCAGACAGGGAGCAGAGCCCAGTAATTCACCCCCCCACTTT	CASRQGAEPSNSPPHF